A single sample is the source of the 10 T cell receptor beta chains below, sequenced in a study of T-cell memory formation after mild COVID-19 (dated by TCRdb to about 2021). Library preparation was by 5' RACE. Sequencing was performed on an Illumina NovaSeq 6000. In-frame beta chains were kept once TCRdb had trimmed the public reads at Q25 with fastp and called clones with MiXCR. All rows with the same CDR3 protein become a single entry with the most common DNA and genes. The sample table shows some 120,000 distinct CDR3 sequences, and less than 6.5% are seen once. 2% to 2.5% of the sample rests with the top ten. Material for sequencing was PBMCs or a T cell subset sorted from them (not recorded which). Every receptor here comes from an adult woman who had mild COVID-19 (a few samples of this study predate the infection). The sample titles of this study are shuffled in the database, so cell type and time point are left out; the donor was told from shared clones.

This clonotype came up many times. The genes are TRBV29-1 and TRBJ1-5; D unresolved. The CDR3 runs to 13 residues. The germline V and J ends were trimmed by 4 bases and 4 bases, with 11 bases remaining between them. Germline V gene sequence: CDR1 SQVTM, CDR2 ANQGSEA. DNA for the CDR3: TGCAGCGTTGCTGCGGCTCCTAATCAGCCCCAGCATTTT. This sequence encodes CSVAAAPNQPQHF.

This clonotype has more than one count but fewer than ten. The V gene is TRBV6-5, the J gene TRBJ2-1; 10 nucleotides line up with TRBD2. CDR3 size: 15 residues. V gave up 6 bases and J gave up 7 bases; unmatched junction bases: 9. Per the germline V gene, CDR1 is MNHEY and CDR2 is SVGAGI. In DNA, the CDR3 is TGTGCCAGCAGCCCAGGACTAGCGGCGAGAAATGAGCAGTTCTTC. Protein: CASSPGLAARNEQFF.

This clonotype was picked up many times. The chain links TRBV5-1 to TRBJ2-6, with TRBD1 identical over 12 bases. The trim removed 2 bases at V and 0 bases at J, leaving 6 bases unmatched. CDR1 and CDR2 (germline): SGHRS, YFSETQ. The CDR3 has 19 residues. The CDR3 region is CASSLGTGGSLSGANVLTF. CDR3 coding DNA: TGCGCCAGCAGCTTAGGGACAGGGGGCTCCCTCTCTGGGGCCAACGTCCTGACTTTC.

The chain carries TRBV9 and TRBJ2-1, with 8 bases that match TRBD2. Looked up from germline, CDR1 is SGDLS and CDR2 is YYNGEE. With 3 bases clipped from V and 1 base from J, the junction kept 3 bases outside the gene matches. The CDR3 covers 15 residues. The CDR3 sequence is CASSETSVSYNEQFF. Written as DNA, the CDR3 is TGTGCCAGCAGCGAGACTAGCGTTTCCTACAATGAGCAGTTCTTC.

The J gene is TRBJ1-1, the V gene TRBV6-1, with TRBD1 matching 9 bases. V lost 5 bases and J lost 9; bases outside the gene matches: 16. Germline V CDR1 and CDR2: MNHNS, SASEGT. The CDR3 has 16 amino acids. The CDR3 protein is CASSTLIGTGLRQAFF. In DNA form, the CDR3 reads TGTGCCAGCAGTACCCTTATCGGGACAGGGCTTCGACAAGCTTTCTTT.

This clonotype was picked up many times. V gene TRBV7-9 combines with J gene TRBJ1-2, with a possible D match to TRBD1 (5 bases). V was clipped by 8 bases and J by 7 bases, with 20 bases between them. CDR1 and CDR2 (germline): SEHNR, FQNEAQ (reference sequence). This CDR3 is 14 amino acids long. The CDR3 spells CASYSRGGDGGYTF. CDR3 sequence (DNA): TGTGCCAGCTACTCCCGTGGGGGGGACGGTGGCTACACCTTC. The full variable domain, its missing parts supplied by reference TRBV7-9 and TRBJ1-2, is DTGVSQNPRHKITKRGQNVTFRCDPISEHNRLYWYRQTLGQGPEFLTYFQNEAQLEKSRLLSDRFSAERPKGSFSTLEIQRTEQGDSAMYLCASYSRGGDGGYTFGSGTRLTVV.

This clonotype was counted many times. The V and J genes are TRBV4-2 and TRBJ1-2; D ambiguous. V shed 0 bases and J shed 2 bases, with 13 bases lying between them. Per germline, CDR1 LGHNA and CDR2 YNFKEQ. The CDR3 loop spans 16 amino acids. The CDR3 protein is CASSQDPGEKNYGYTF. The CDR3 DNA reads TGTGCCAGCAGCCAAGATCCCGGGGAAAAAAACTATGGCTACACCTTC.

This clonotype showed up many times. The chain joins TRBV9 to TRBJ2-1, with D unresolved. CDR1 and CDR2 (germline): SGDLS, YYNGEE. The CDR3 contains 16 residues. V lost 1 base and J 5 bases, leaving 16 bases between the germline ends. CDR3 loop: CASSVIPRLGNNEQFF. For the CDR3, the DNA is TGTGCCAGCAGCGTAATACCTCGACTGGGGAACAATGAGCAGTTCTTC.

The chain joins TRBV29-1 to TRBJ1-1; 10 bases line up with TRBD1. From germline, CDR1 is SQVTM and CDR2 ANQGSEA. J lost 4 bases, V lost 3 bases, and 8 bases had no gene match. The CDR3 has 15 amino acids. CDR3 DNA sequence: TGCAGCGTTGACGGCCGTTGGACAGGGGGCACTGAAGCTTTCTTT. Its translation: CSVDGRWTGGTEAFF. The full variable domain, in which reference TRBV29-1 and TRBJ1-1 provide the parts outside the CDR3, is SAVISQKPSRDICQRGTSLTIQCQVDSQVTMMFWYRQQPGQSLTLIATANQGSEATYESGFVIDKFPISRPNLTFSTLTVSNMSPEDSSIYLCSVDGRWTGGTEAFFGQGTRLTVV.

This chain connects TRBV20-1 to TRBJ1-6; D may be TRBD1 (6 bases). Germline-derived CDR1 and CDR2 are DFQATT and SNEGSKA (reference sequence). The CDR3 contains 18 residues. The V gene lost 5 bases and the J gene lost 0 bases, with 20 bases spanning the gap. The chain's CDR3 is CSAPKTGLGSSYNSPLHF. In DNA form, the CDR3 reads TGCAGTGCTCCTAAGACAGGTTTGGGGAGCTCCTATAATTCACCCCTCCACTTT.